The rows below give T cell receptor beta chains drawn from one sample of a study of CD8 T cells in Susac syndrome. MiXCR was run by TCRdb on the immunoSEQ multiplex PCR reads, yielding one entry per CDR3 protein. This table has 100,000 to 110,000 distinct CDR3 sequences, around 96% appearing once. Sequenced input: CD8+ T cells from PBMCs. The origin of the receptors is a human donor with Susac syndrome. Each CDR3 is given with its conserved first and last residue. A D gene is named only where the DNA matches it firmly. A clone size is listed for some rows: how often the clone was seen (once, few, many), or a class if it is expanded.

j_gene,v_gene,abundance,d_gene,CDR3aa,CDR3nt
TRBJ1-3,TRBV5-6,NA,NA,CASSFRISGNTIYF,TGTGCCAGCAGCTTCCGGATCTCTGGAAACACCATATATTTT
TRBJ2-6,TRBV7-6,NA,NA,CASSLWTSGANVLTF,TGTGCCAGCAGCTTATGGACCTCTGGGGCCAACGTCCTGACTTTC
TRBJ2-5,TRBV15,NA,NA,CATSRAQSQFETQYF,TGTGCCACCAGCAGAGCTCAGTCTCAGTTTGAGACCCAGTACTTC
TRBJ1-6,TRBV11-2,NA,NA,CASSLEGAGRSKYRPLHF,TGTGCCAGCAGCTTAGAGGGGGCTGGCAGATCGAAATATAGACCCCTCCACTTT
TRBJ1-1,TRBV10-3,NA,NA,CAISDAAGQGGNTEAFF,TGTGCCATCAGTGATGCGGCCGGCCAGGGAGGGAACACTGAAGCTTTCTTT
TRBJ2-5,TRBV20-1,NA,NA,CSARAPRGTQYF,TGCAGTGCTAGAGCTCCCCGTGGGACCCAGTACTTC
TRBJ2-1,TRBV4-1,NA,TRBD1,CASSHRDSNEQFF,TGCGCCAGCAGCCACCGGGACAGCAATGAGCAGTTCTTC
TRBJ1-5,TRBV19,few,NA,CASSLTGNQPQHF,TGTGCCAGTAGCCTTACAGGGAATCAGCCCCAGCATTTT
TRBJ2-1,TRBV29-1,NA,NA,CSVDPGAKNEQFF,TGCAGCGTTGACCCGGGGGCTAAGAATGAGCAGTTCTTC
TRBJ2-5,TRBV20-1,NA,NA,CSASPGPLRETQYF,TGCAGTGCTAGTCCCGGACCTCTGCGGGAGACCCAGTACTTC
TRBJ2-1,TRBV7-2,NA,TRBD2,CASSLAVASGGSYNEQFF,TGTGCCAGCAGCTTAGCGGTCGCCTCGGGCGGGAGCTACAATGAGCAGTTCTTC
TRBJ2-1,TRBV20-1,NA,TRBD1,CSARKTGYEQFF,TGCAGTGCTAGAAAGACAGGGTATGAGCAGTTCTTC
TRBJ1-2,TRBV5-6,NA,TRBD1,CASSRTGVGYTF,TGTGCCAGCAGTCGGACAGGGGTTGGCTACACCTTC
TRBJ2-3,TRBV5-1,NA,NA,CASSLEQITDTQYF,TGCGCCAGCAGCTTGGAGCAGATCACAGATACGCAGTATTTT
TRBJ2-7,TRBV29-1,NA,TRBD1,CSVHLRTGKSYEQYF,TGCAGCGTTCACCTTCGGACAGGAAAGTCCTACGAGCAGTACTTC
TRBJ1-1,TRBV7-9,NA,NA,CASSLGSNTEAFF,TGTGCCAGCAGCTTGGGTTCGAACACTGAAGCTTTCTTT
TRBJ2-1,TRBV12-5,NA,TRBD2,CASGLSLAGLYNEQFF,TGTGCTAGTGGTTTGTCCCTAGCGGGGCTCTACAATGAGCAGTTCTTC
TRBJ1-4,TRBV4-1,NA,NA,CASSHHDLRAEKLFF,TGCGCCAGCAGCCATCACGACTTGCGGGCGGAAAAACTGTTTTTT
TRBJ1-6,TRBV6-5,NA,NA,CASSYSSGSYNSPLHF,TGTGCCAGCAGTTACTCGAGCGGTTCCTATAATTCACCCCTCCACTTT
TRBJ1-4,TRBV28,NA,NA,CASSLVAHNNEKLFF,TGTGCCAGCAGTTTGGTTGCCCACAATAATGAAAAACTGTTTTTT
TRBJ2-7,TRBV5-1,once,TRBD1,CASSMDRAYEQYF,TGCGCCAGCAGCATGGACAGGGCCTACGAGCAGTACTTC
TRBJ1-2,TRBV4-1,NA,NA,CASSQGSRGGYTF,TGCGCCAGCAGCCAAGGCTCGAGGGGTGGCTACACCTTC
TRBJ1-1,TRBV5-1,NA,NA,CASSPAGVENTEAFF,TGCGCCAGCAGCCCAGCAGGGGTGGAGAACACTGAAGCTTTCTTT
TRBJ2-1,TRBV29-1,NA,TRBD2,CSVVAGSSYNEQFF,TGCAGCGTTGTAGCGGGGAGCTCCTACAATGAGCAGTTCTTC
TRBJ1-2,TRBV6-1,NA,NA,CASLQGLRGGYTF,TGTGCCAGCCTACAGGGCCTAAGAGGTGGCTACACCTTC
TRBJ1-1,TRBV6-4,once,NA,CASSDSGTGPTEAFF,TGTGCCAGCAGTGACTCCGGGACGGGACCCACTGAAGCTTTCTTT
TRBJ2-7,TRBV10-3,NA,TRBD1,CAIGTGAYEQYF,TGTGCCATCGGGACAGGGGCCTACGAGCAGTACTTC
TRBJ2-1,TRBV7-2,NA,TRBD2,CASSPNLLAGVRNEQFF,TGTGCCAGCAGCCCGAACCTACTAGCGGGAGTTCGGAATGAGCAGTTCTTC
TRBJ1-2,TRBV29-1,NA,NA,CSATIGVFGYTF,TGCAGCGCTACGATTGGGGTGTTTGGCTACACCTTC
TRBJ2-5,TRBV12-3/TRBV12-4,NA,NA,CASGRETQYF,TGTGCCAGCGGGCGAGAGACCCAGTACTTC
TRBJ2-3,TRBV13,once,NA,CASRGENTDTQYF,TGTGCCAGCAGGGGGGAGAACACAGATACGCAGTATTTT
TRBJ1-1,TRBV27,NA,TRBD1,CASSIGQGFMNTEAFF,TGTGCCAGCAGCATAGGACAGGGGTTCATGAACACTGAAGCTTTCTTT
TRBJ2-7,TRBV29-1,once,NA,CSVLNLDSYEQYF,TGCAGCGTCCTGAACCTCGACAGCTACGAGCAGTACTTC
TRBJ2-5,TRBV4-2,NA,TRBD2,CASSRTSGRIQETQYF,TGTGCCAGCAGCAGGACTAGCGGGAGGATCCAAGAGACCCAGTACTTC
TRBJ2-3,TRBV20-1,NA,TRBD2,CSARDQGTRLAGMTYNTDTQYF,TGCAGTGCTAGAGATCAAGGGACGAGACTAGCGGGGATGACCTACAACACAGATACGCAGTATTTT
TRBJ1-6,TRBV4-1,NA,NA,CASSQVGSIVSPLHF,TGCGCCAGCAGCCAAGTGGGGAGTATCGTTTCACCCCTCCACTTT
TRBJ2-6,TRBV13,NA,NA,CASSSTGLPRGANVLTF,TGTGCCAGCAGCTCGACAGGACTGCCGCGGGGGGCCAACGTCCTGACTTTC
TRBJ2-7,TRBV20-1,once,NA,CSARSGHEQYF,TGCAGTGCTAGGTCAGGTCACGAGCAGTACTTC
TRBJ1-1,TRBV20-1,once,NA,CSEERRDGQTEAFF,TGCAGTGAAGAGAGAAGGGATGGACAAACTGAAGCTTTCTTT
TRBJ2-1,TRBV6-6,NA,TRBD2,CASRSDGRGEQFF,TGTGCCAGCAGATCCGACGGGAGGGGTGAGCAGTTCTTC